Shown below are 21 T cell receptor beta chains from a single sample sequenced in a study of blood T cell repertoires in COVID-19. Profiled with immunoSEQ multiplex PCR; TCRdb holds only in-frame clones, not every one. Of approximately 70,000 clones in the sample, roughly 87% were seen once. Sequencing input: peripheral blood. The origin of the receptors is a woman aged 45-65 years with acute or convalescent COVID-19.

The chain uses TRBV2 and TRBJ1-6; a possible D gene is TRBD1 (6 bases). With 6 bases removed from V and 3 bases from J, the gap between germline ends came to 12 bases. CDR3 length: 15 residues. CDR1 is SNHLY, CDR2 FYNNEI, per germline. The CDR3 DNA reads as TGTGCCAGCAGACGCGTGACAGGCTATAATTCACCCCTCCACTTT. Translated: CASRRVTGYNSPLHF. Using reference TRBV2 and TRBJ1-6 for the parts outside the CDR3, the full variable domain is EPEVTQTPSHQVTQMGQEVILRCVPISNHLYFYWYRQILGQKVEFLVSFYNNEISEKSEIFDDQFSVERPDGSNFTLKIRSTKLEDSAMYFCASRRVTGYNSPLHFGNGTRLTVT.

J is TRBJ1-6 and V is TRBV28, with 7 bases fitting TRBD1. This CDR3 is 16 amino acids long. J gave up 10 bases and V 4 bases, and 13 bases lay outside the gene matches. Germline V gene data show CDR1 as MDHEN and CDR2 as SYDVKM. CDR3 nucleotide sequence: TGTGCCAGCAGTTCGGGTCGGGACAGACGGGGGTCACCCCTCCACTTT. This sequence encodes CASSSGRDRRGSPLHF. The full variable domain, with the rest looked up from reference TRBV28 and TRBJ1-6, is DVKVTQSSRYLVKRTGEKVFLECVQDMDHENMFWYRQDPGLGLRLIYFSYDVKMKEKGDIPEGYSVSREKKERFSLILESASTNQTSMYLCASSSGRDRRGSPLHFGNGTRLTVT.

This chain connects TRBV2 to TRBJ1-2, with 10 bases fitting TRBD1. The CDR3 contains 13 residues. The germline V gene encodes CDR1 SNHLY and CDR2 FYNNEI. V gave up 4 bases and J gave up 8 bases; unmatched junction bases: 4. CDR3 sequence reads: CASSGQGAGGYTF. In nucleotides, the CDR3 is TGTGCCAGCAGTGGACAGGGGGCGGGAGGCTACACCTTC.

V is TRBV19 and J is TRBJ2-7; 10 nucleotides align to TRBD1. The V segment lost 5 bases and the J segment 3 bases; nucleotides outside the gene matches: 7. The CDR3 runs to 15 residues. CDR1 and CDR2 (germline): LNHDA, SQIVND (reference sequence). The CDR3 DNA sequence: TGTGCCAGTAGTGACCGGACAGGGGGTAACTACGAGCAGTACTTC. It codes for CASSDRTGGNYEQYF.

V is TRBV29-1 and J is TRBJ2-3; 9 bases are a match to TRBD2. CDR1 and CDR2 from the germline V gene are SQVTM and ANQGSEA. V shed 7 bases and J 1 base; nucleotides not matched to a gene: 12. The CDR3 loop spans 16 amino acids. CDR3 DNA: TGCAGCGGGAATCTAGCGGGACCTTTGGGCACAGATACGCAGTATTTT. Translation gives CSGNLAGPLGTDTQYF.

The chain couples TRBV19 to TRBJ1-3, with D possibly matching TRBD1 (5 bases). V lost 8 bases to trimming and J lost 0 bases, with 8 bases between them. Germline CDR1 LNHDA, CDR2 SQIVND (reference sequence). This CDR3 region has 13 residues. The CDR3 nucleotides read TGTGCCAGTCGGACAACCTCTGGAAACACCATATATTTT. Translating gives CASRTTSGNTIYF.

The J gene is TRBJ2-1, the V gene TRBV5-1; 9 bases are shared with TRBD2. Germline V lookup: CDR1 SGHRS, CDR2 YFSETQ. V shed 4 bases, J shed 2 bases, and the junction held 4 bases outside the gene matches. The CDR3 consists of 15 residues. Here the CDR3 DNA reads TGCGCCAGCAGCCTCTCTAGCGGGGCCTACAATGAGCAGTTCTTC. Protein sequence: CASSLSSGAYNEQFF.

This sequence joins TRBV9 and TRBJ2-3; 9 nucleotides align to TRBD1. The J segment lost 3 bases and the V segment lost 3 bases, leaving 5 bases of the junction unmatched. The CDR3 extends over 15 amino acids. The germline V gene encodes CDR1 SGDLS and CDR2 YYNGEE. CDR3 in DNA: TGTGCCAGCAGCGAACAGGGGGCTCGGACAGATACGCAGTATTTT. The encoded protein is CASSEQGARTDTQYF.

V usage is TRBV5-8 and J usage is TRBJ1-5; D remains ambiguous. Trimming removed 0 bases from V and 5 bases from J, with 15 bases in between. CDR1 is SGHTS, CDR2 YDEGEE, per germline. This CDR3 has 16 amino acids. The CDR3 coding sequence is TGTGCCAGCAGCTTGGGGGTAGTGGAGTCCTATCAGCCCCAGCATTTT. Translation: CASSLGVVESYQPQHF.

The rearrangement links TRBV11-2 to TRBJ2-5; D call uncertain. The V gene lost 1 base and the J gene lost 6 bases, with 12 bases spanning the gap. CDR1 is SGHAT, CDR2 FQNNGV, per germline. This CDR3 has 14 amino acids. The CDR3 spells CASSLVSGMQTQYF. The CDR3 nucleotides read TGTGCCAGCAGCTTAGTTTCTGGCATGCAGACCCAGTACTTC.

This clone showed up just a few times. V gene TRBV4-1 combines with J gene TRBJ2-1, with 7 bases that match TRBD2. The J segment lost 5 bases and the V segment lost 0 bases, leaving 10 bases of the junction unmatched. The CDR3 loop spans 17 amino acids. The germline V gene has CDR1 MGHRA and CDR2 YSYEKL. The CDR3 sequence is CASSQDIFPSGHNEQFF. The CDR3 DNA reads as TGCGCCAGCAGCCAAGATATCTTCCCTAGCGGACACAATGAGCAGTTCTTC.

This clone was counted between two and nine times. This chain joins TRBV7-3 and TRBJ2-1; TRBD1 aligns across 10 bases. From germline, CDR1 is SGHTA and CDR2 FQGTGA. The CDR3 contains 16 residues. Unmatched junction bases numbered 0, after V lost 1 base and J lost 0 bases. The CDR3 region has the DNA TGTGCCAGCAGCTTAAGGGACAGGGGCTCCTACAATGAGCAGTTCTTC. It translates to CASSLRDRGSYNEQFF.

DNA of the CDR3: TGTGCCTGGAGTGGGACAGGGGTGGGAACTGAAGCTTTCTTT. It specifies CAWSGTGVGTEAFF. The chain employs TRBV30 and TRBJ1-1, with 9 bases that match TRBD1. The junction had 5 bases not matched to a gene; V was cut back by 1 base and J by 5 bases. The germline CDR1 and CDR2 sequences are GTSNPN and SVGIG (reference sequence). CDR3 length equals 14 residues.

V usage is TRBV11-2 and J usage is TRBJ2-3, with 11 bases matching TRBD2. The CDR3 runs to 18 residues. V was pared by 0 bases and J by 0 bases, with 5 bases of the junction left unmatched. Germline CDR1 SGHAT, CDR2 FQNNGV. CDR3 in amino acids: CASSLDRLAGPSTDTQYF. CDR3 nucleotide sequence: TGTGCCAGCAGCTTAGATAGACTAGCGGGGCCTAGCACAGATACGCAGTATTTT. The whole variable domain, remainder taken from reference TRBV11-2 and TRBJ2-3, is EAGVAQSPRYKIIEKRQSVAFWCNPISGHATLYWYQQILGQGPKLLIQFQNNGVVDDSQLPKDRFSAERLKGVDSTLKIQPAKLEDSAVYLCASSLDRLAGPSTDTQYFGPGTRLTVL.

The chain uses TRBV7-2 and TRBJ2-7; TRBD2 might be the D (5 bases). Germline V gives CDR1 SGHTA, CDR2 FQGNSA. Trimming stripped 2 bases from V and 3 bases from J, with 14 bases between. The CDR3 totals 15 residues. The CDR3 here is CASSLREGLVYEQYF. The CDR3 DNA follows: TGTGCCAGCAGCTTAAGAGAGGGATTGGTCTACGAGCAGTACTTC.

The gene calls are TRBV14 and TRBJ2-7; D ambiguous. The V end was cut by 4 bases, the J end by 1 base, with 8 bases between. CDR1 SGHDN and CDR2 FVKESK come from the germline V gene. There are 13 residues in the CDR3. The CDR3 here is CASSLGGSYEQYF. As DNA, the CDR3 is TGTGCCAGCAGCCTCGGCGGTTCCTACGAGCAGTACTTC.

DNA of the CDR3: TGTGCCTGGGAGAACAGGGGGAGCTCCTACGAGCAGTACTTC. Translating it yields CAWENRGSSYEQYF. This sequence joins TRBV30 and TRBJ2-7, with 8 nucleotides matching TRBD1. The CDR3 loop spans 14 amino acids. Germline V lookup: CDR1 GTSNPN, CDR2 SVGIG (reference sequence). V was pared by 5 bases and J by 0 bases, with 6 bases of the junction left unmatched.

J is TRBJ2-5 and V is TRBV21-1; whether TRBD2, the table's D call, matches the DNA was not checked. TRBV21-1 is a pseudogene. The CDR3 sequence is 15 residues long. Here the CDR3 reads CASSKAERGLETQYF. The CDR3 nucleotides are TGTGCCAGCAGCAAAGCGGAACGGGGGTTGGAGACCCAGTACTTC.

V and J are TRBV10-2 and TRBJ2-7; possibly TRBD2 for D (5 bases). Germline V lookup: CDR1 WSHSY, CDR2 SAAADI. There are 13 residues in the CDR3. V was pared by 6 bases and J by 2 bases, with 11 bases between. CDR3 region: CASRGVGTYEQYF. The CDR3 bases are TGCGCCAGCAGGGGAGTGGGAACCTACGAGCAGTACTTC.

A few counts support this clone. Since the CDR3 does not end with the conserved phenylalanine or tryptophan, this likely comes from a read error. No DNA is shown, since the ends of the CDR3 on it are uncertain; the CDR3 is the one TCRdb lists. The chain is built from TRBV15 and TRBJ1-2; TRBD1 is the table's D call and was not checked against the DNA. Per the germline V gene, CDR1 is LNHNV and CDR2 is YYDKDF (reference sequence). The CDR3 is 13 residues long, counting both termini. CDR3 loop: CATSRDDLGRPTV.

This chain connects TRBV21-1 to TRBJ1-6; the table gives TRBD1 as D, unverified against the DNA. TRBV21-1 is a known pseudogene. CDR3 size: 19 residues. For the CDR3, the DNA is TGTGCCAGCAGCAAAGTGGCAGGGGGGCCCAGCTCCTATAATTCACCCCTCCACTTT. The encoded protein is CASSKVAGGPSSYNSPLHF.